Presented here are 25 T cell receptor beta chains from one specimen sequenced in a study of shared clonotypes between healthy human individuals. Some clones are missing from TCRdb's copy, which holds only in-frame ones; the method was immunoSEQ multiplex PCR. The sample includes around 2.1 million clones, roughly 95% of them seen just once. The specimen sequenced was naive CD4+ T cells sorted from blood. Specified subset: CD45RA+ positively selected. All receptors derive from a man between 18 and 35 years old in good health.

V gene TRBV27 combines with J gene TRBJ1-2; 11 bases agree with TRBD1. This CDR3 has 15 amino acids. V lost 5 bases to trimming and J lost 4 bases; unmatched junction nucleotides: 6. CDR1 MNHEY and CDR2 SMNVEV come from the germline V gene (reference sequence). The DNA for the CDR3 is TGTGCCAGCAGTCCCCGGGACAGGGGGGTCTATGGCTACACCTTC. Its protein is CASSPRDRGVYGYTF.

The J gene is TRBJ2-2, the V gene TRBV7-2; D gene ambiguous. Between the trimmed V and J ends, which lost 1 base and 1 base, there was a span of 1 base. Germline loops: CDR1 SGHTA, CDR2 FQGNSA. The CDR3 has 13 amino acids. The CDR3 region is CASSLENTGELFF. The CDR3 region has the DNA TGTGCCAGCAGCTTAGAGAACACCGGGGAGCTGTTTTTT. Looking up the rest from reference TRBV7-2 and TRBJ2-2 gives the full variable domain: GAGVSQSPSNKVTEKGKDVELRCDPISGHTALYWYRQSLGQGLEFLIYFQGNSAPDKSGLPSDRFSAERTGGSVSTLTIQRTQQEDSAVYLCASSLENTGELFFGEGSRLTVL.

This clone was counted a single time. The CDR3 region has the DNA TGCGCCAGCAGCCCGGAGCCTGTTTCCACTGGAAACACCATATATTTT. Translation gives CASSPEPVSTGNTIYF. V is TRBV5-1 and J is TRBJ1-3; no firm D call. The germline V and J ends were trimmed by 4 bases and 2 bases, with 16 bases remaining between them. The germline V gene has CDR1 SGHRS and CDR2 YFSETQ. CDR3 length equals 16 residues.

Turning to this clone: The same CDR3 arises from other DNA sequences in this sample as well. V is TRBV18 and J is TRBJ2-7; 7 bases are shared with TRBD1. Germline CDR1 reads KGHSH; CDR2 reads LQKENI. V shed 5 bases, J shed 1 base, and the junction held 5 bases outside the gene matches. The CDR3 is 14 amino acids. The CDR3: CASSTGTVSYEQYF. CDR3 in DNA: TGTGCCAGCTCAACCGGGACAGTTTCCTACGAGCAGTACTTC. Variable domain in full (rest from reference TRBV18 and TRBJ2-7): NAGVMQNPRHLVRRRGQEARLRCSPMKGHSHVYWYRQLPEEGLKFMVYLQKENIIDESGMPKERFSAEFPKEGPSILRIQQVVRGDSAAYFCASSTGTVSYEQYFGPGTRLTVT.

The chain couples TRBV18 to TRBJ1-2; possibly TRBD1 for D (6 bases). The V gene lost 3 bases and the J gene lost 1 base, with 24 bases spanning the gap. The CDR3 has 19 residues. Germline assignment: CDR1 KGHSH and CDR2 LQKENI. This CDR3 is CASSPSAVRGNSLNYGYTF. Here the CDR3 DNA reads TGTGCCAGCTCACCTTCTGCGGTCAGGGGAAACTCCCTTAACTATGGCTACACCTTC.

The gene calls are TRBV29-1 and TRBJ1-1, with TRBD1 identical over 7 bases. The V and J ends lost 7 bases and 5 bases, in that order; junction bases with no gene match: 10. Germline lookup yields CDR1 SQVTM and CDR2 ANQGSEA. The CDR3 runs 13 residues. CDR3 nucleotides: TGCAGCGCCCGGACAGGCGCTATGACTGAAGCTTTCTTT. Its translation is CSARTGAMTEAFF.

The J gene is TRBJ2-2, the V gene TRBV27, with 12 nucleotides matching TRBD2. The V gene end was trimmed by 5 bases and the J gene end by 6 bases; junction bases not matched to a gene: 7. Germline lookup yields CDR1 MNHEY and CDR2 SMNVEV (reference sequence). CDR3 length: 16 amino acids. The CDR3 DNA sequence: TGTGCCAGCAGTACTAGACTAGCGGGAGTTCCCGGGGAGCTGTTTTTT. The encoded protein is CASSTRLAGVPGELFF.

Concerning this clone itself: Other DNA sequences in the sample encode the same CDR3. V and J are TRBV2 and TRBJ1-5; 7 bases agree with TRBD1. The length of the CDR3 is 13 residues. Germline lookup yields CDR1 SNHLY and CDR2 FYNNEI. J gave up 4 bases and V 6 bases, and 3 bases lay outside the gene matches. CDR3 nucleotide sequence: TGTGCCAGCAGGGGGACAGAGAATCAGCCCCAGCATTTT. Translating it yields CASRGTENQPQHF.

J is TRBJ2-1 and V is TRBV11-2, with D tentatively TRBD1 (5 bases). The CDR3 runs to 15 residues. Between the trimmed V and J ends, which lost 1 base and 4 bases, there was a span of 11 bases. CDR1 and CDR2 from the germline V gene are SGHAT and FQNNGV. The CDR3 loop reads CASSLAGSRYNEQFF. The CDR3 DNA reads TGTGCCAGCAGCTTAGCAGGGTCTCGGTACAATGAGCAGTTCTTC. Using reference TRBV11-2 and TRBJ2-1 for the parts outside the CDR3, the full variable domain is EAGVAQSPRYKIIEKRQSVAFWCNPISGHATLYWYQQILGQGPKLLIQFQNNGVVDDSQLPKDRFSAERLKGVDSTLKIQPAKLEDSAVYLCASSLAGSRYNEQFFGPGTRLTVL.

The table lists this clone with a count of one. The identical CDR3 is also encoded by other nucleotide sequences in the sample. This rearrangement joins TRBV6-5 to TRBJ1-2; 7 nucleotides agree with TRBD1. Germline V gene data show CDR1 as MNHEY and CDR2 as SVGAGI. Trimming cost V 5 bases and J 3 bases; bases outside gene matches: 3. CDR3 size: 13 residues. DNA of the CDR3: TGTGCCAGCAGTCGGCAGGGGGACTATGGCTACACCTTC. It yields the protein CASSRQGDYGYTF.

V gene TRBV2 combines with J gene TRBJ2-5; TRBD2 agrees at 7 bases. Trimming removed 3 bases from V and 4 bases from J; junction bases left unmatched: 11. This CDR3 spans 16 amino acids. Germline CDR1 and CDR2: SNHLY and FYNNEI. The CDR3 DNA follows: TGTGCCAGCAGTGAGTGGACTGGGGAGGGGTTAGAGACCCAGTACTTC. This encodes CASSEWTGEGLETQYF.

The J gene is TRBJ1-4, the V gene TRBV27, with D unresolved. This CDR3 region has 14 residues. Trimming left V 7 bases short and J 0 bases short, with 9 bases between. Germline V gene lookup returns CDR1 MNHEY and CDR2 SMNVEV (reference sequence). Written as DNA, the CDR3 is TGTGCCAGCACCACGGGGTCAACTAATGAAAAACTGTTTTTT. Encoded protein: CASTTGSTNEKLFF.

J is TRBJ2-7 and V is TRBV19; 8 bases agree with TRBD1. The germline V gene has CDR1 LNHDA and CDR2 SQIVND (reference sequence). The CDR3 runs to 15 residues. J lost 0 bases, V lost 6 bases, and 7 bases had no gene match. CDR3 in amino acids: CASSQTGVGSYEQYF. The CDR3 DNA reads as TGTGCCAGTAGCCAGACAGGGGTCGGCTCCTACGAGCAGTACTTC.

The rearrangement uses TRBV10-3 and TRBJ1-2; D ambiguous. The ends were cut back, 0 bases at V and 2 bases at J, with 10 bases in the middle. CDR3 length: 15 amino acids. The V gene's germline CDR1 is ENHRY and CDR2 SYGVKD. The CDR3 protein is CAISESQRVNYGYTF. As DNA, the CDR3 is TGTGCCATCAGTGAGTCGCAACGGGTAAACTATGGCTACACCTTC.

This clone was detected once. The gene calls are TRBV18 and TRBJ2-7, with D possibly called TRBD1 or TRBD2 (6 bases each). This CDR3 contains 15 residues. V lost 6 bases and J 5 bases, leaving 20 bases between the germline ends. CDR1 KGHSH and CDR2 LQKENI come from the germline V gene. CDR3 sequence reads: CASSRIQGPGDEQYF. The CDR3 nucleotides are TGTGCCAGCTCCCGCATCCAGGGGCCGGGGGACGAGCAGTACTTC.

The gene calls are TRBV9 and TRBJ2-2, with 7 bases fitting TRBD2. The J segment lost 2 bases and the V segment lost 3 bases, leaving 10 bases of the junction unmatched. CDR3 length: 17 residues. Germline loops: CDR1 SGDLS, CDR2 YYNGEE. The CDR3 DNA follows: TGTGCCAGCAGCGCAAGGACTAGTCCTGTCAACACCGGGGAGCTGTTTTTT. Protein: CASSARTSPVNTGELFF.

V usage is TRBV5-1 and J usage is TRBJ2-7; D possibly corresponds to TRBD2 (6 bases). CDR3 length: 16 amino acids. The V end was cut by 0 bases, the J end by 2 bases, with 15 bases between. The germline V gene has CDR1 SGHRS and CDR2 YFSETQ. CDR3 region: CASSLGGTGITYEQYF. The CDR3 region has the DNA TGCGCCAGCAGCTTGGGAGGGACTGGAATCACCTACGAGCAGTACTTC.

The chain is built from TRBV18 and TRBJ2-7, with D maybe TRBD1 (5 bases). V was clipped by 2 bases and J by 5 bases, with 13 bases between them. This CDR3 is 14 amino acids long. The germline V gene has CDR1 KGHSH and CDR2 LQKENI. CDR3 nucleotide sequence: TGTGCCAGCTCACCAAGGGGTGCTGGGGACGAGCAGTACTTC. Amino acid sequence: CASSPRGAGDEQYF. Full variable domain (remainder filled in from reference TRBV18 and TRBJ2-7): NAGVMQNPRHLVRRRGQEARLRCSPMKGHSHVYWYRQLPEEGLKFMVYLQKENIIDESGMPKERFSAEFPKEGPSILRIQQVVRGDSAAYFCASSPRGAGDEQYFGPGTRLTVT.

The rearrangement joins TRBV30 to TRBJ2-7, with TRBD2 matching 9 bases. V trimming: 4 bases; J trimming: 6 bases; junction bases outside the gene matches: 7. The CDR3 contains 13 residues. Per germline, CDR1 GTSNPN and CDR2 SVGIG (reference sequence). CDR3 loop: CAWTRGLASEQYF. In nucleotides, the CDR3 is TGTGCCTGGACGCGTGGACTAGCGTCCGAGCAGTACTTC.

V is TRBV6-5 and J is TRBJ1-3; D is unresolved. V lost 5 bases to trimming and J lost 0 bases, with 11 bases between them. There are 15 residues in the CDR3. Germline-derived CDR1 and CDR2 are MNHEY and SVGAGI. CDR3 sequence (DNA): TGTGCCAGCAGTACCCGGACGGCCTCTGGAAACACCATATATTTT. Protein: CASSTRTASGNTIYF.

As DNA, the CDR3 is TGTGCCAGCAGTTCCCCCGGGGGCATCTATGAGCAGTTCTTC. Translating it yields CASSSPGGIYEQFF. The chain couples TRBV6-5 to TRBJ2-1, with D perhaps TRBD1 or TRBD2 (6 bases each). CDR3 length equals 14 residues. V was cut by 4 bases and J by 8 bases, with 15 bases left in between. CDR1 is MNHEY and CDR2 is SVGAGI in the germline V gene.

The J gene is TRBJ2-1, the V gene TRBV6-5, with TRBD2 identical over 8 bases. Germline CDR1 is MNHEY and CDR2 is SVGAGI. V lost 0 bases to trimming and J lost 7 bases; unmatched junction nucleotides: 5. The CDR3 extends over 15 amino acids. The CDR3 reads CASSYSVSGVNEQFF. CDR3 nucleotides: TGTGCCAGCAGTTACTCCGTTAGCGGGGTTAATGAGCAGTTCTTC.

The chain carries TRBV27 and TRBJ1-1; weak D call: TRBD1 (5 bases). Germline CDR1 MNHEY, CDR2 SMNVEV (reference sequence). The CDR3 is 13 residues long. Trimming took 4 bases from V and 3 from J, leaving 9 bases between them. The CDR3 protein is CASSWDGYTEAFF. The DNA of the CDR3 is TGTGCCAGCAGTTGGGACGGTTACACTGAAGCTTTCTTT.

The chain links TRBV5-1 to TRBJ2-5; 11 nucleotides agree with TRBD1. The trim removed 5 bases at V and 4 bases at J, leaving 4 bases unmatched. The length of the CDR3 is 14 residues. Germline CDR1 and CDR2: SGHRS and YFSETQ. The CDR3 DNA is TGCGCCAGCAGGACCGGGACAGGGGGAGAGACCCAGTACTTC. It codes for CASRTGTGGETQYF.

The chain recombines TRBV19 with TRBJ1-2, with a tentative D call TRBD1 (5 bases). Trimming removed 4 bases from V and 4 bases from J, with 10 bases in between. The CDR3 sequence is 13 residues long. Germline V gives CDR1 LNHDA, CDR2 SQIVND (reference sequence). CDR3 bases: TGTGCCAGTAGTAGGGCTGGGGGCTATGGCTACACCTTC. This gives the protein CASSRAGGYGYTF.